The rows below give T cell receptor beta chains drawn from one sample of a study of blood T cell repertoires in COVID-19. Method: immunoSEQ multiplex PCR; TCRdb's copy keeps in-frame clones and lacks some. The table lists a few hundred thousand clones, approximately 86% of them singletons. Specimen: peripheral blood. All receptors derive from a man between 18 and 29 years old with active or convalescent COVID-19. Both conserved end residues are part of each CDR3. Each record gives: clone size, V gene, D gene, J gene, CDR3 protein, CDR3 DNA. A D gene is named only where the DNA matches it firmly. A clone size is listed for some rows: how often the clone was seen (once, few, many), or a class if it is expanded.

-	TRBV9	-	TRBJ2-7	CASSVGSGGAAYEQYF	TGTGCCAGCAGCGTAGGATCCGGCGGGGCCGCCTACGAGCAGTACTTC
-	TRBV11-2	-	TRBJ2-7	CASSFAPNRVYEQYF	TGTGCCAGCAGCTTTGCTCCAAACAGGGTCTACGAGCAGTACTTC
-	TRBV5-1	-	TRBJ1-1	CASSLGRDTEAFF	TGCGCCAGCAGCTTGGGGCGGGACACTGAAGCTTTCTTT
-	TRBV7-9	-	TRBJ2-5	CASSLSASAQETQYF	TGTGCCAGCAGCTTAAGCGCTTCAGCCCAAGAGACCCAGTACTTC
once	TRBV18	TRBD1	TRBJ1-1	CASSTGQGPNTEAFF	TGTGCCAGCTCGACAGGACAGGGACCCAACACTGAAGCTTTCTTT
-	TRBV4-3	-	TRBJ2-1	CASSQETGLLYEQFF	TGCGCCAGCAGCCAAGAGACAGGCCTACTGTATGAGCAGTTCTTC
-	TRBV28	-	TRBJ2-5	CASSLGTQGSETQYF	TGTGCCAGCAGTTTAGGGACACAGGGATCAGAGACCCAGTACTTC
once	TRBV7-9	TRBD1	TRBJ1-1	CASSSGQGGTSEAFF	TGTGCCAGCAGCTCTGGACAGGGGGGAACTTCTGAAGCTTTCTTT
-	TRBV7-9	TRBD1	TRBJ1-2	CASSDNSGQDLNYGYTF	TGTGCCAGCAGCGACAACTCGGGACAGGACCTGAACTATGGCTACACCTTC
-	TRBV4-3	TRBD2	TRBJ2-7	CASSQDMSGGVREQYF	TGCGCCAGCAGCCAAGATATGAGCGGGGGGGTACGGGAGCAGTACTTC
-	TRBV5-5	TRBD2	TRBJ2-5	CASSYPGGTETQYF	TGTGCCAGCAGCTACCCGGGGGGTACGGAGACCCAGTACTTC
-	TRBV6-5	TRBD1	TRBJ2-5	CASRDRAVRQETQYF	TGTGCCAGCAGAGACAGGGCGGTCAGGCAAGAGACCCAGTACTTC
-	TRBV5-1	TRBD1	TRBJ1-1	CASSWGQEARDTEAFF	TGCGCCAGCAGCTGGGGACAGGAGGCTCGGGACACTGAAGCTTTCTTT
-	TRBV4-1	TRBD1	TRBJ2-7	CASSPGWDRGYEQYF	TGCGCCAGCAGTCCGGGATGGGACAGGGGCTACGAGCAGTACTTC
few	TRBV29-1	-	TRBJ1-1	CSARGMNTEAFF	TGCAGCGCCAGGGGTATGAACACTGAAGCTTTCTTT
-	TRBV7-9	-	TRBJ2-1	CASSFAHEQFF	TGTGCCAGCAGCTTCGCGCATGAGCAGTTCTTC
-	TRBV2	-	TRBJ1-1	CASNADADEAFF	TGTGCCAGCAACGCAGATGCAGATGAAGCTTTCTTT
-	TRBV4-3	-	TRBJ2-1	CASSQDFRDTNNEQFF	TGCGCCAGCAGCCAAGATTTCCGGGATACGAACAATGAGCAGTTCTTC
-	TRBV4-1	-	TRBJ2-3	CASSLEAGLGGKDTQYF	TGCGCCAGCAGCCTTGAAGCCGGACTAGGGGGGAAGGATACGCAGTATTTT
-	TRBV7-2	TRBD2	TRBJ2-7	CASRVTGTTYYEQYF	TGTGCCAGCAGAGTAACCGGGACTACCTACTACGAGCAGTACTTC
-	TRBV7-8	-	TRBJ2-7	CASSPASGSASEQYF	TGTGCCAGCAGCCCGGCGTCGGGGTCCGCGTCCGAGCAGTACTTC
-	TRBV5-6	-	TRBJ2-5	CASSSGLEETQYF	TGTGCCAGCAGCTCGGGACTGGAAGAGACCCAGTACTTC
few	TRBV4-3	-	TRBJ1-6	CASSQGLREINSPLHF	TGCGCCAGCAGCCAAGGTTTGAGGGAAATAAATTCACCCCTCCACTTT
-	TRBV2	TRBD2	TRBJ2-1	CASGLALRNEQFF	TGTGCCAGCGGACTAGCGCTTAGGAATGAGCAGTTCTTC
few	TRBV21-1	-	TRBJ2-1	CASSKAIGLAGDGSDEQFF	TGTGCCAGCAGCAAAGCAATAGGACTAGCGGGAGACGGGAGCGATGAGCAGTTCTTC
-	TRBV2	TRBD1	TRBJ2-7	CASRSDRASYEQYF	TGTGCCAGCAGGTCCGACAGGGCGTCCTACGAGCAGTACTTC
-	TRBV20-1	TRBD2	TRBJ2-3	CSASSLAGDRGTTDTQYF	TGCAGTGCTAGTAGCCTAGCGGGAGATAGGGGCACTACAGATACGCAGTATTTT
few	TRBV6-1	-	TRBJ1-1	CASSEYEVAEAFF	TGTGCCAGCAGTGAATATGAGGTCGCTGAAGCTTTCTTT
-	TRBV25-1	TRBD1	TRBJ2-5	CASSEGGTGGVETQYF	TGTGCCAGCAGTGAGGGGGGGACAGGGGGCGTAGAGACCCAGTACTTC
-	TRBV5-4	TRBD2	TRBJ2-7	CASSLGLAGGLYF	TGTGCCAGCAGCCTGGGACTAGCGGGGGGTTTGTACTTC
-	TRBV3-1/TRBV3-2	TRBD2	TRBJ2-1	CASSLQRGKLNEQFF	TGTGCCAGCAGCTTACAGCGGGGGAAACTCAATGAGCAGTTCTTC
-	TRBV24-1	-	TRBJ1-5	CATSDPAGTPNQPQHF	TGTGCCACCAGTGATCCAGCCGGGACACCTAATCAGCCCCAGCATTTT
-	TRBV28	TRBD2	TRBJ2-1	CASSALAGVVHEQFF	TGTGCCAGCAGCGCACTAGCGGGAGTTGTGCATGAGCAGTTCTTC
-	TRBV6-2/TRBV6-3	-	TRBJ1-5	CASSYSRTEIYQPQHF	TGTGCCAGCAGTTACTCTAGGACAGAAATTTATCAGCCCCAGCATTTT
-	TRBV28	TRBD1	TRBJ2-2	CASSLRGQGSNTGELFF	TGTGCCAGCAGTTTAAGGGGACAGGGAAGTAACACCGGGGAGCTGTTTTTT
-	TRBV5-1	-	TRBJ2-2	CASTRGDDTGELFF	TGCGCCAGCACCAGGGGGGACGACACCGGGGAGCTGTTTTTT
-	TRBV11-2	-	TRBJ1-1	CASSALGVGDSTVAFF	TGTGCCAGCAGCGCATTAGGGGTCGGGGACTCAACTGTAGCTTTCTTT
-	TRBV6-5	TRBD2	TRBJ2-7	CASRTSGSSYEQYF	TGTGCCAGCCGAACTAGCGGGAGTTCCTACGAGCAGTACTTC
-	TRBV27	-	TRBJ1-5	CASSFIGGYSNQPQHF	TGTGCCAGCAGTTTTATTGGAGGGTATAGCAATCAGCCCCAGCATTTT
-	TRBV28	TRBD1	TRBJ1-5	CASTGGTVLRWAQHF	TGTGCCAGCACTGGGGGGACAGTCCTTCGTTGGGCCCAGCATTTT
-	TRBV4-1	TRBD2	TRBJ2-7	CASSHPGGGTYEQYF	TGCGCCAGCAGCCACCCGGGAGGAGGCACCTACGAGCAGTACTTC
-	TRBV5-5	-	TRBJ2-1	CASSLMQGLRDEQFF	TGTGCCAGCAGCTTGATGCAGGGGTTGAGGGATGAGCAGTTCTTC
-	TRBV28	TRBD1	TRBJ1-4	CAVFPGTGTEKLFF	TGTGCCGTCTTTCCAGGGACAGGGACTGAAAAACTGTTTTTT
-	TRBV5-6	-	TRBJ1-1	CASSSDSGVVEAFF	TGTGCCAGCAGCTCAGACAGTGGGGTGGTTGAAGCTTTCTTT
-	TRBV11-2	-	TRBJ1-5	CASSLDSGGLNQPQHF	TGTGCCAGCAGCTTAGATTCGGGGGGCCTAAATCAGCCCCAGCATTTT
-	TRBV24-1	TRBD2	TRBJ2-1	CATTSGSYEQFF	TGTGCCACGACTAGCGGGAGTTATGAGCAGTTCTTC
-	TRBV10-3	TRBD2	TRBJ2-3	CAISDRGLVWADTQYF	TGTGCCATCAGTGACCGGGGACTAGTTTGGGCAGATACGCAGTATTTT
-	TRBV2	-	TRBJ1-2	CASELQRGYTF	TGTGCCAGCGAATTACAACGTGGCTACACCTTC
-	TRBV27	-	TRBJ2-7	CASSLYFGGSYEQYF	TGTGCCAGCAGTTTATATTTCGGGGGTTCCTACGAGCAGTACTTC